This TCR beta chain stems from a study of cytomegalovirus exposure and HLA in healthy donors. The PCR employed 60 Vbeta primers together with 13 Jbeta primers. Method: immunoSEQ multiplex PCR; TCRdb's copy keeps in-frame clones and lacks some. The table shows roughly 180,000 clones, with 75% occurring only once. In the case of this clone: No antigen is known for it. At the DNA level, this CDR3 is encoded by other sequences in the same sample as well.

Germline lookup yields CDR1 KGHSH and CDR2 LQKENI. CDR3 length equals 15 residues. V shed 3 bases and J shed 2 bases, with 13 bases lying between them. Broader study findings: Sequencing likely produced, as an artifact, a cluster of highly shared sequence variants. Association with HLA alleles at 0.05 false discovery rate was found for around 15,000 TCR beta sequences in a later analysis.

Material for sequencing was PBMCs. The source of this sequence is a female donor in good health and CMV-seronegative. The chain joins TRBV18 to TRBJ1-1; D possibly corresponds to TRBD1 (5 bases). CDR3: CASSPGQGLNTEAFF. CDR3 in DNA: TGTGCCAGCTCACCGGGGCAGGGTTTAAACACTGAAGCTTTCTTT.